The TCR beta chain described here comes from a study of identical twins (TCRdb year 2016). With regard to the full study: To test whether fetal clonotypes persist, this study deep-sequenced TCR alpha and beta repertoires from monozygotic twins, from unrelated adults of various ages, and from cord blood. Replicate twin experiments were performed at different times using different library preparation protocols to rule out contamination. The full study reports these points: Because the same donors could not be followed over many years, the conclusions depended on cross-sectional statistical analysis. Compared with coincidental sharing between unrelated individuals, an excess of low generation-probability sequences was observed among out-of-frame TCR alpha sequences shared between twins. Fewer insertions were carried by abundant cord blood beta clonotypes, a similar but weaker trend appeared in young adult naive repertoires, and no such trend appeared in memory repertoires. Zero-insertion analyses could be partly confounded by invariant T cells such as MAIT and iNKT, although diverse VJ usage argued against such confounding for most clonotypes. The excess sharing between twins in beta out-of-frame sequences was weaker because fewer shared sequences reduced the signal-to-noise ratio. Recombination models systematically underestimated out-of-frame TCR alpha sharing in monozygotic twins but agreed with sharing between unrelated individuals.

Library generation was performed with 5' RACE. Sequencing was performed on an Illumina HiSeq 2000. A universal primer binding site was added through template switching, and the final cDNA carried a unique molecular identifier so that TCR cDNA molecules could be counted accurately. Specific primers in the conserved constant-segment region were used to synthesize first-strand cDNA for TCR alpha and beta chains. To control for contamination, each cDNA library was double barcoded with a SMART-Mk sample barcode plus Illumina barcodes. TruSeq adapter sequences, together with Illumina sample barcodes, were added in two successive PCR steps. The Illumina HiSeq platform was used with custom primers to sequence TCR alpha and beta cDNA libraries. In the original analysis: Unique molecular identifiers were extracted from raw reads with MiGEC, and CDR3 positions were determined with MiXCR. For each individual, recombination models were inferred using an EM algorithm with the repgenHMM and IGoR tools. The analysis of shared clonotypes was done with the tcR package in R, with sharing normalized by the product of cloneset sizes. To study raw recombination free of thymic and clonal selection effects, out-of-frame nonproductive sequences were analyzed. The public reads were reanalyzed by TCRdb: fastp trimming at Q25, MiXCR alignment, in-frame beta chains only. Each CDR3 protein appears once, grouped with its most common genes and DNA. Clone size and V and J calls follow TCRdb, not the original study. This sample gives 550,000 to 700,000 distinct CDR3 sequences in total; around 9.6% of them show up just once. The ten largest clones represent around 3.1% of the sample.

This clonotype was found a few times. Its antigen is currently not known. Base qualities were left out, and no much larger clone turns up one base away. Every donor was a healthy Caucasian. Three pairs of female monozygotic twins, all aged about 18 to 29 years, made up the twin cohort. RNA for TCR libraries was isolated from peripheral blood mononuclear cells. These data also featured in a second study, about yellow fever vaccine responses in identical twins. Drawing on the second study: According to the authors, in identical twins the way T cells responded to vaccination appeared partly convergent and partly personalized. In identical twins, the study followed T cell clones that responded to the vaccine with precision.

The source of this sequence is a woman between 18 and 30 years old in good health. The sample comprised PBMCs.

The encoded CDR3 is CASSRERELSSGELFF. Read as DNA, the sequence is TGCGCCAGCAGCCGGGAGCGGGAGCTAAGTTCCGGGGAGCTGTTTTTT. The chain employs TRBV4-1 and TRBJ2-2; 8 nucleotides in the junction match TRBD2. The CDR3 spans 16 residues, from the cysteine through the phenylalanine. The sequence is cut down to CDR3 DNA, 48 bases in frame from base 1. Based on the germline V gene, the CDR1 and CDR2 sequences are MGHRA and YSYEKL. V lost 4 bases and J lost 6 bases, and the count of bases not matched to a germline gene is 10.